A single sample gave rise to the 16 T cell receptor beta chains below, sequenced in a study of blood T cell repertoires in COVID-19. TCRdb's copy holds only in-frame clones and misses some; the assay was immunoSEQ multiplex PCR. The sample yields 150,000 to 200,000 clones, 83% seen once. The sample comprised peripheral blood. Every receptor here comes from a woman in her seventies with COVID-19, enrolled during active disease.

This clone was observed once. The CDR3 reads CASSGVNYGYTF. The CDR3 DNA is TGTGCCTCCTCAGGGGTAAACTATGGCTACACCTTC. J is TRBJ1-2 and V is TRBV7-2; D perhaps matches TRBD1 (6 bases). The CDR3 runs 12 residues. Looked up from germline, CDR1 is SGHTA and CDR2 is FQGNSA. Trimming removed 11 bases from V and 2 bases from J, with 12 bases in between.

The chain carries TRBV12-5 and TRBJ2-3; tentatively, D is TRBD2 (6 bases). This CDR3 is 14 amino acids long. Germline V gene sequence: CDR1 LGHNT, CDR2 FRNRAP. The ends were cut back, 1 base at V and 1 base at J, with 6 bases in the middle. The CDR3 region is CASGLGGGTDTQYF. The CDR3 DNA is TGTGCTAGTGGTTTGGGGGGGGGCACAGATACGCAGTATTTT.

The DNA of the CDR3 is TGTGCCAGTAGTCCAAGGACTAGATCGGGTGAGCAGTTCTTC. As protein: CASSPRTRSGEQFF. The gene calls are TRBV19 and TRBJ2-1, with 7 nucleotides matching TRBD2. The CDR3 is 14 residues long. V trimming: 5 bases; J trimming: 9 bases; junction bases outside the gene matches: 10. Germline CDR1 reads LNHDA; CDR2 reads SQIVND (reference sequence). The full variable domain, completed using reference TRBV19 and TRBJ2-1, is DGGITQSPKYLFRKEGQNVTLSCEQNLNHDAMYWYRQDPGQGLRLIYYSQIVNDFQKGDIAEGYSVSREKKESFPLTVTSAQKNPTAFYLCASSPRTRSGEQFFGPGTRLTVL.

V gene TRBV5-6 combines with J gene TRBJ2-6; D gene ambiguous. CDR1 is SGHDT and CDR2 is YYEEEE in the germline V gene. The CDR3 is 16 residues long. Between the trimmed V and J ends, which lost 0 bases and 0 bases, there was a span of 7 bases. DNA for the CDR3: TGTGCCAGCAGCTTGGGCAGCGTCTCTGGGGCCAACGTCCTGACTTTC. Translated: CASSLGSVSGANVLTF.

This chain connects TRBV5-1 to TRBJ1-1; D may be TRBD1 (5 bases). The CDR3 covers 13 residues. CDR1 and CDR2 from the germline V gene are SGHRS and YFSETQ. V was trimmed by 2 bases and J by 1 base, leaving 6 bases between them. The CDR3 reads CASSFTGNTEAFF. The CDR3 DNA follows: TGCGCCAGCAGCTTCACAGGGAACACTGAAGCTTTCTTT.

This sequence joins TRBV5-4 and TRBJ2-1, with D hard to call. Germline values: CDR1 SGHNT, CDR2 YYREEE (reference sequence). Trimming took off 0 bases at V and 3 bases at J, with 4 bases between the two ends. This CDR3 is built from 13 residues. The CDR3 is CASSLVSYNEQFF. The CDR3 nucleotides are TGTGCCAGCAGCTTGGTCAGCTACAATGAGCAGTTCTTC.

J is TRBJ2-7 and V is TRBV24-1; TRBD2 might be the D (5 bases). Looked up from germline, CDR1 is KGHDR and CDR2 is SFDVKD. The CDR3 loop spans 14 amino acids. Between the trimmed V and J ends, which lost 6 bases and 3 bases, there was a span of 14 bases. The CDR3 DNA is TGTGCCACCAGTAAGGGTGGAGGCAACTACGAGCAGTACTTC. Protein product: CATSKGGGNYEQYF.

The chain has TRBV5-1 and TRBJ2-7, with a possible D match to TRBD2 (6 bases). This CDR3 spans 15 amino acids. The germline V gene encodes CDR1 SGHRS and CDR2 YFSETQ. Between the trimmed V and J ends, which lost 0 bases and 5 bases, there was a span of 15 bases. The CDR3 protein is CASSLAETRRHEQYF. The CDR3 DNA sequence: TGCGCCAGCAGCTTGGCCGAGACTAGGAGGCACGAGCAGTACTTC.

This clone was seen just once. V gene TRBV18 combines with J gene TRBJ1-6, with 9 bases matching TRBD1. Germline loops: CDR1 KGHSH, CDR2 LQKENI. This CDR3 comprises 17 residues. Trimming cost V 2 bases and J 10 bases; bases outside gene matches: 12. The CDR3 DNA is TGTGCCAGCTCACCAAAGGGACAGGGAAGCCCTGGGTCACCCCTCCACTTT. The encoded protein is CASSPKGQGSPGSPLHF.

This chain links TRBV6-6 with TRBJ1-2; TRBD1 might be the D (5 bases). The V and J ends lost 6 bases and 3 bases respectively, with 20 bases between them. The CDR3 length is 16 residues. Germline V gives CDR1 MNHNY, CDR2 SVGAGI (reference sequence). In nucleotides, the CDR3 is TGTGCCAGCAGCAGGGCTGGGGCGAGAGATGACTATGGCTACACCTTC. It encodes CASSRAGARDDYGYTF.

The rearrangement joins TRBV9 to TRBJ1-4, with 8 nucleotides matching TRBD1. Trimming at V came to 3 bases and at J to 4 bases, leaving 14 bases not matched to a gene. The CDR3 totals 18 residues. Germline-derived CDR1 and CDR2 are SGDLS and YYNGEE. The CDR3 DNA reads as TGTGCCAGCAGCGCTGGACAGGGTGGTGGATTGGGTAATGAAAAACTGTTTTTT. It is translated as CASSAGQGGGLGNEKLFF.

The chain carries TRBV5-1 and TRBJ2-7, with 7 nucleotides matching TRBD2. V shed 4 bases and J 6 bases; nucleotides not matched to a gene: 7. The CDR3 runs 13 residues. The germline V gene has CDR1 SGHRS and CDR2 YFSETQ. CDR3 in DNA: TGCGCCAGCAGCCCGGGGGGTTCGGGCGAGCAGTACTTC. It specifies CASSPGGSGEQYF.

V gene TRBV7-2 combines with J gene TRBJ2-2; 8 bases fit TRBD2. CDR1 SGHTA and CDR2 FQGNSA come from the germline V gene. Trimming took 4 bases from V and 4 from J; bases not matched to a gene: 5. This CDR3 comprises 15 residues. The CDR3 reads CASSSRTSRTGELFF. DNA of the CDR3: TGTGCCAGCAGCTCGCGGACTAGCCGCACCGGGGAGCTGTTTTTT.

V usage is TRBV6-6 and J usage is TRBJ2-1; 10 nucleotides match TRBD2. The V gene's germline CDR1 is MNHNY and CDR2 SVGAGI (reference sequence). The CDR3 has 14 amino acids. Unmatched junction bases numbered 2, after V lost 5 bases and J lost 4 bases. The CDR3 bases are TGTGCCAGCAGTCGGACTAGCGGTTACAATGAGCAGTTCTTC. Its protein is CASSRTSGYNEQFF.

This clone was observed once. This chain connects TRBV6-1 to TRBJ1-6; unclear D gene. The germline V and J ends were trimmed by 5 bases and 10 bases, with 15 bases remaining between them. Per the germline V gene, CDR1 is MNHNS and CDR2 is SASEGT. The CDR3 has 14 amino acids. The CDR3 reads CASSPTGFESPLHF. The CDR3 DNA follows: TGTGCCAGCAGTCCGACGGGGTTTGAGTCACCCCTCCACTTT.

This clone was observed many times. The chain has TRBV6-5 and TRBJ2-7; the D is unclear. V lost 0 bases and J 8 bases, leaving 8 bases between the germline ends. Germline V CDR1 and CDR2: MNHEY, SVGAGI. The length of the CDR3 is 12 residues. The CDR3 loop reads CASSYSNSQQYF. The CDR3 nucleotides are TGTGCCAGCAGTTACTCGAACAGCCAGCAGTACTTC.